The T cell receptor (beta chain) described here comes from a study of shared clonotypes between healthy human individuals. Study in general: The cohort had two women and three men, ages 18 to 49.

Deep was the level used in running the assay. Clones were read by immunoSEQ multiplex PCR, and TCRdb kept only the in-frame ones, dropping some. The sample carries 2.5 million or so clones, approximately 92% recorded once. Study conclusions and caveats: The sampled material consisted only of blood, and tissue repertoires are likely to differ. Generation of non-shared clonotypes was less probable than generation of clonotypes shared by all four donors.

V lost 5 bases to trimming and J lost 5 bases; unmatched junction nucleotides: 5. Germline V gives CDR1 SGHTA, CDR2 FQGNSA. The length of the CDR3 is 14 residues. This clone was detected once. Antigen: not known. Other nucleotide sequences from this sample produce the same CDR3. This receptor was taken from a man aged 18 to 35 in good health. The chain links TRBV7-2 to TRBJ1-4, with 7 bases lining up with TRBD1. Sequencing was performed on naive CD4+ T cells sorted from blood. Subset: CD45RA+ positively selected. The CDR3 sequence is CASSRDSSNEKLFF. CDR3 coding DNA: TGTGCCAGCAGCCGGGACAGCTCAAATGAAAAACTGTTTTTT.